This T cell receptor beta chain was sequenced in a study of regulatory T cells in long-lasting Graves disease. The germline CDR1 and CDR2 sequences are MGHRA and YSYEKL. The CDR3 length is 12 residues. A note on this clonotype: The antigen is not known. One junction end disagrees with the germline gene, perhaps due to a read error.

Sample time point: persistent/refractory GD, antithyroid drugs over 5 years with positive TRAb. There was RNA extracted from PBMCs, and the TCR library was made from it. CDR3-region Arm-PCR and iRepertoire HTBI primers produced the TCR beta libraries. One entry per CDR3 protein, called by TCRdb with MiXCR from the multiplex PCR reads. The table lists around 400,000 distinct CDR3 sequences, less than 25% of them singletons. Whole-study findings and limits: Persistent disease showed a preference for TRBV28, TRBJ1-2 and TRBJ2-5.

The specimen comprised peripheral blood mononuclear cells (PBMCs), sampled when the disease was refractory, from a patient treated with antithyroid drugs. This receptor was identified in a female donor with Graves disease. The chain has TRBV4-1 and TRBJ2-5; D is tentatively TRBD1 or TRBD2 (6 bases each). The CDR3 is CASSQGGETQYF. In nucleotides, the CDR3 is TGTGCCAGCAGCCAAGGGGGGGAGACCCAGTACTTC.